The sequence of this TCR beta chain was determined in a study of Graves' ophthalmopathy and Graves' hyperthyroidism. The authors amplified TCR beta CDR3 regions, and they did so from RNA transcripts for repertoire sequencing. An initial RT-PCR round employing HTBI primers preceded a second-round multiplex PCR. TCRdb re-called the multiplex PCR reads with MiXCR, one entry per CDR3 protein. The sample carries some 240,000 distinct CDR3 sequences, around 42% recorded once. Germline loops: CDR1 PRHDT, CDR2 FYEKMQ (reference sequence). The V segment lost 5 bases and the J segment 6 bases; nucleotides outside the gene matches: 12. The length of the CDR3 is 15 residues. Broader study findings: Most thyroid clonotypes with frequency above 0.001 were detected in blood too. Cross-validated, the 13-signature model showed 87.88%/81.08% sensitivity/specificity, and 80%/75% in the test set.

About this clonotype itself: Its specificity is not known. The CDR3 ends on some other residue instead of the conserved phenylalanine or tryptophan, so this is likely a read error.

Sample: peripheral blood. This clonotype was obtained from an adult man with Graves' ophthalmopathy. The chain employs TRBV13 and TRBJ2-7; 8 bases map to TRBD2. In nucleotides, the CDR3 is TGTGCCAGCAGCCCACCCCCGGGGGGGCTTGGCGAGCAGTACCTC. This gives the protein CASSPPPGGLGEQYL.